The 22 T cell receptor beta chains below come from one sample, sequenced in a study of cytomegalovirus exposure and HLA in healthy donors. PCR primers comprised 60 Vbeta and 13 Jbeta primers. The method was immunoSEQ multiplex PCR; TCRdb's version includes in-frame clones alone and lacks a portion of them. Here the sample spans around 130,000 clones, 7% to 9.5% being singletons. Sample: PBMCs. These receptors originate from a woman aged 35 to 49 in good health and CMV-seropositive.

With respect to this clone: Lacking the conserved final phenylalanine or tryptophan, this CDR3 likely reflects a read error. The genes are TRBV30 and TRBJ1-1; possible D gene TRBD1, 5 bases. Trimming shortened V by 7 bases and J by 5 bases, and 20 bases separated the two germline ends. The CDR3 runs to 14 residues. Germline values: CDR1 GTSNPN, CDR2 SVGIG (reference sequence). In DNA, the CDR3 is TGTGCCTTCCAGGGAGGTGGTTTGGGAACTGAAGCTTTCTTG. Its translation: CAFQGGGLGTEAFL.

This clone showed up just a few times. The gene calls are TRBV6-5 and TRBJ2-5; maybe TRBD1 (6 bases). Germline CDR1 is MNHEY and CDR2 is SVGAGI. This CDR3 is 14 amino acids long. The V and J ends lost 6 bases and 4 bases respectively, with 15 bases between them. This CDR3 is CASSPQGSRETQYF. The CDR3 region has the DNA TGTGCCAGCAGCCCACAGGGATCGAGAGAGACCCAGTACTTC.

This clone was found a few times. The chain joins TRBV7-9 to TRBJ2-7, with D perhaps TRBD2 (5 bases). The V gene lost 1 base and the J gene lost 3 bases, with 16 bases spanning the gap. The CDR3 is made up of 16 amino acids. Germline CDR1 and CDR2: SEHNR and FQNEAQ (reference sequence). Here the CDR3 DNA reads TGTGCCAGCAGCTTAGTCGAGGGTCATTTACGCTACGAGCAGTACTTC. Translation: CASSLVEGHLRYEQYF.

This chain joins TRBV10-3 and TRBJ2-7; TRBD1 matches 9 bases. V lost 6 bases to trimming and J lost 3 bases; unmatched junction nucleotides: 9. Germline lookup yields CDR1 ENHRY and CDR2 SYGVKD. The CDR3 spans 15 residues. The CDR3 DNA is TGTGCCATCAGGCCGGGACAGGGTTTCCTCTACGAGCAGTACTTC. This encodes CAIRPGQGFLYEQYF.

This clone has a handful of counts. CDR3 residues: CASRPEDGLNQPQHF. The CDR3 nucleotides read TGCGCCAGCAGACCCGAGGACGGACTCAATCAGCCCCAGCATTTT. The V and J genes are TRBV5-1 and TRBJ1-5; D remains ambiguous. Per germline, CDR1 SGHRS and CDR2 YFSETQ. V was cut by 5 bases and J by 3 bases, with 15 bases left in between. CDR3 length: 15 amino acids.

This clone was counted a few times. CDR3 DNA: TGTGCCAGCAGCTTAGGGAGGGGTGGAGGGGAGACCCAGTACTTC. Translated, it gives CASSLGRGGGETQYF. This chain uses TRBV13 with TRBJ2-5; TRBD2 might be the D (6 bases). This CDR3 is 15 amino acids long. Germline V gene data show CDR1 as PRHDT and CDR2 as FYEKMQ (reference sequence). Trimming removed 0 bases from V and 5 bases from J, with 13 bases in between.

This clone showed up just a few times. J is TRBJ2-7 and V is TRBV4-2, with a weak D call TRBD1 (5 bases). CDR3 length equals 15 residues. Germline assignment: CDR1 LGHNA and CDR2 YNFKEQ. V shed 0 bases and J shed 0 bases, with 9 bases lying between them. The CDR3 bases are TGTGCCAGCAGCCAAGAGAACAGGTACTCCTACGAGCAGTACTTC. This translates into CASSQENRYSYEQYF.

V is TRBV7-8 and J is TRBJ1-1; 12 positions agree with TRBD1. J lost 1 base, V lost 2 bases, and 8 bases had no gene match. This CDR3 contains 18 residues. Germline assignment: CDR1 SGHVS and CDR2 FQNEAQ. The CDR3 region is CASSLWSRDRGRNTEAFF. Written as DNA, the CDR3 is TGTGCCAGCAGCTTATGGTCCCGGGACAGGGGGCGGAACACTGAAGCTTTCTTT.

Here the CDR3 DNA reads TGTGCCAGCAGCTTTGTCCGCGGGGGAAGTAATAGAAAACTGTTTTTT. This translates into CASSFVRGGSNRKLFF. The chain combines TRBV11-2 with TRBJ1-4; the D gene is possibly TRBD1 (5 bases). V lost 3 bases to trimming and J lost 10 bases, with 21 bases between them. The CDR3 sequence is 16 residues long. CDR1 is SGHAT and CDR2 is FQNNGV in the germline V gene.

The rearrangement joins TRBV13 to TRBJ2-5; 8 bases are a match to TRBD1. Trimming removed 0 bases from V and 7 bases from J; junction bases left unmatched: 7. The CDR3 spans 15 residues. Germline V gives CDR1 PRHDT, CDR2 FYEKMQ (reference sequence). The CDR3: CASSLGTGARGTQYF. As DNA, the CDR3 is TGTGCCAGCAGCTTAGGGACAGGGGCCCGGGGGACCCAGTACTTC.

In its sample, this clone was seen a few times. The rearrangement joins TRBV27 to TRBJ1-1; maybe TRBD1 (6 bases). In germline, CDR1 is MNHEY, CDR2 SMNVEV (reference sequence). This CDR3 region has 13 residues. The V end was cut by 6 bases, the J end by 2 bases, with 10 bases between. This chain's CDR3 is CASRRGKNTEAFF. For the CDR3, the DNA is TGTGCCAGCAGGAGGGGGAAAAACACTGAAGCTTTCTTT.

On this clone itself: This sample includes further DNA sequences coding for the same CDR3. The chain joins TRBV30 to TRBJ1-3; perhaps TRBD1 as D (5 bases). The CDR3 is 14 residues long. V was pared by 4 bases and J by 1 base, with 11 bases between. Germline V gene lookup returns CDR1 GTSNPN and CDR2 SVGIG (reference sequence). The CDR3 DNA sequence: TGTGCCTGGACGGGACTTATATCTGGAAACACCATATATTTT. Translated: CAWTGLISGNTIYF.

The chain joins TRBV2 to TRBJ2-1; possibly TRBD2 for D (6 bases). V was pared by 8 bases and J by 7 bases, with 15 bases between. Germline CDR1 and CDR2: SNHLY and FYNNEI. CDR3 length: 13 residues. The CDR3 sequence is CASRDFLENEQFF. CDR3 bases: TGTGCCAGCCGGGACTTTTTGGAAAATGAGCAGTTCTTC. The full variable domain, completed using reference TRBV2 and TRBJ2-1, is EPEVTQTPSHQVTQMGQEVILRCVPISNHLYFYWYRQILGQKVEFLVSFYNNEISEKSEIFDDQFSVERPDGSNFTLKIRSTKLEDSAMYFCASRDFLENEQFFGPGTRLTVL.

The gene calls are TRBV27 and TRBJ2-7; 9 bases align to TRBD1. Trimming removed 5 bases from V and 4 bases from J; junction bases left unmatched: 9. The CDR3 is 15 amino acids. Per the germline V gene, CDR1 is MNHEY and CDR2 is SMNVEV (reference sequence). CDR3 sequence (DNA): TGTGCCAGCAGTCCGCTAGGGACAGGGAGATACGAGCAGTACTTC. It specifies CASSPLGTGRYEQYF.

J is TRBJ2-7 and V is TRBV14; the D is unclear. V lost 5 bases and J 2 bases, leaving 10 bases between the germline ends. CDR3 size: 13 residues. Per germline, CDR1 SGHDN and CDR2 FVKESK. CDR3 protein: CASSIRPAYEQYF. CDR3 nucleotide sequence: TGTGCCAGCAGCATCAGGCCGGCCTACGAGCAGTACTTC.

The genes are TRBV6-5 and TRBJ1-1; 7 bases fit TRBD1. There are 14 residues in the CDR3. CDR1 and CDR2 (germline): MNHEY, SVGAGI. The V segment lost 4 bases and the J segment 0 bases; nucleotides outside the gene matches: 2. Written as DNA, the CDR3 is TGTGCCAGCAGTTCGACAGGGTTGAACACTGAAGCTTTCTTT. As protein: CASSSTGLNTEAFF.

J is TRBJ1-1 and V is TRBV19; tentative D call: TRBD1 (6 bases). Germline-derived CDR1 and CDR2 are LNHDA and SQIVND (reference sequence). The V and J ends lost 2 bases and 7 bases respectively, with 11 bases between them. The CDR3 has 13 amino acids. The CDR3 DNA is TGTGCCAGTAGTATATTCAGGGGTAATGAAGCTTTCTTT. Its translation: CASSIFRGNEAFF.

This clone appeared a few times. The rearrangement links TRBV5-1 to TRBJ2-1; D is uncertain. From germline, CDR1 is SGHRS and CDR2 YFSETQ. V was cut by 0 bases and J by 12 bases, with 16 bases left in between. The CDR3 has 14 residues. CDR3 DNA sequence: TGCGCCAGCAGCTTGGAAGGTAACAACGGGTGGCAGTTCTTC. Translated: CASSLEGNNGWQFF.

This clone came up a few times. This chain connects TRBV7-9 to TRBJ2-3; the D is unclear. Germline CDR1 and CDR2: SEHNR and FQNEAQ (reference sequence). V lost 3 bases to trimming and J lost 2 bases, with 12 bases between them. The CDR3 runs to 15 residues. CDR3 in DNA: TGTGCCAGCAGCTTCCTGGGTAGCCTCACAGATACGCAGTATTTT. Protein sequence: CASSFLGSLTDTQYF.

The chain combines TRBV30 with TRBJ1-2; a possible D gene is TRBD1 (6 bases). CDR1 and CDR2 from the germline V gene are GTSNPN and SVGIG (reference sequence). With 7 bases removed from V and 2 bases from J, the gap between germline ends came to 17 bases. This CDR3 comprises 14 residues. The CDR3 sequence: CAFNLGTYNYGYTF. The CDR3 bases are TGTGCCTTCAACCTCGGGACATACAACTATGGCTACACCTTC.

In this sample, this clone turned up a few times. The V and J genes are TRBV10-2 and TRBJ1-5; unclear D gene. Trimming shortened V by 0 bases and J by 3 bases, and 9 bases separated the two germline ends. There are 15 residues in the CDR3. CDR1 is WSHSY, CDR2 SAAADI, per germline. The CDR3 loop reads CASSESRQPNQPQHF. The CDR3 bases are TGCGCCAGCAGTGAGTCACGACAACCCAATCAGCCCCAGCATTTT.

This clone was found many times. The chain uses TRBV5-6 and TRBJ1-1; TRBD1 matches at 7 bases. The trim removed 0 bases at V and 1 base at J, leaving 9 bases unmatched. CDR3 size: 17 residues. Germline V gives CDR1 SGHDT, CDR2 YYEEEE. The CDR3 region has the DNA TGTGCCAGCAGCTTGGGGGACAGCTCATTAGGGAACACTGAAGCTTTCTTT. As protein: CASSLGDSSLGNTEAFF.